This T cell receptor beta chain derives from a study of OX40 agonist ivuxolimab in advanced cancers. Study-level results: Near-lowest levels of clonal expansion characterized partial responders at 0.1-3.0 mg/kg.

Here immunoSEQ multiplex PCR was the method, and the copy in TCRdb shows in-frame clones only, minus some. The sample lists around 76,000 clones; over 85% were seen once. Of note for this clone: Its antigen is as yet unknown.

The CDR3 loop spans 12 amino acids. Between the trimmed V and J ends, which lost 8 bases and 8 bases, there was a span of 15 bases. Per the germline V gene, CDR1 is MNHEY and CDR2 is SVGAGI. This TCR was sampled from an adult with an advanced solid tumor such as melanoma, head and neck, liver or kidney cancer. V usage is TRBV6-5 and J usage is TRBJ1-1; unclear D gene. Sequenced here: CD4+ or CD8+ T cells sorted from blood, sampled in a trial of the OX40 agonist ivuxolimab. For the CDR3, the DNA is TGTGCCAGCGGGGTAGGGCCGCTCGAAGCTTTCTTT. The encoded protein is CASGVGPLEAFF.